The clone carrying this TCR beta chain was picked up a small number of times. Its target is not known. Quantitative 5'-RACE with molecular barcodes produced the TCR beta libraries. TCRdb reprocessed the 5' RACE reads via MiXCR and lists one record per CDR3 protein. The sample shows fewer than 750,000 distinct CDR3 sequences, roughly 19% of them seen only once. This record belongs to a study of CD8 T cells in ankylosing spondylitis. Overall study findings and caveats: Several highly homologous variants formed a TCR beta motif that appeared characteristic of ankylosing spondylitis blood. Some motif variants were previously reported in reactive arthritis synovial fluid and blood. Within peripheral blood, clones linked to disease were CD8+ and relatively rare.

With 6 bases removed from V and 8 bases from J, the gap between germline ends came to 19 bases. CDR3 length equals 14 residues. Sequencing input: blood, either unsorted or a sorted T cell fraction (not recorded which). This TCR derives from a male donor with ankylosing spondylitis. The chain is built from TRBV12-3 or TRBV12-4 and TRBJ1-2; no reliable D call. DNA for the CDR3: TGTGCCAGCAGCGGCCATCCGGCGGAGGTGGGCTACACCTTC. Translation: CASSGHPAEVGYTF.